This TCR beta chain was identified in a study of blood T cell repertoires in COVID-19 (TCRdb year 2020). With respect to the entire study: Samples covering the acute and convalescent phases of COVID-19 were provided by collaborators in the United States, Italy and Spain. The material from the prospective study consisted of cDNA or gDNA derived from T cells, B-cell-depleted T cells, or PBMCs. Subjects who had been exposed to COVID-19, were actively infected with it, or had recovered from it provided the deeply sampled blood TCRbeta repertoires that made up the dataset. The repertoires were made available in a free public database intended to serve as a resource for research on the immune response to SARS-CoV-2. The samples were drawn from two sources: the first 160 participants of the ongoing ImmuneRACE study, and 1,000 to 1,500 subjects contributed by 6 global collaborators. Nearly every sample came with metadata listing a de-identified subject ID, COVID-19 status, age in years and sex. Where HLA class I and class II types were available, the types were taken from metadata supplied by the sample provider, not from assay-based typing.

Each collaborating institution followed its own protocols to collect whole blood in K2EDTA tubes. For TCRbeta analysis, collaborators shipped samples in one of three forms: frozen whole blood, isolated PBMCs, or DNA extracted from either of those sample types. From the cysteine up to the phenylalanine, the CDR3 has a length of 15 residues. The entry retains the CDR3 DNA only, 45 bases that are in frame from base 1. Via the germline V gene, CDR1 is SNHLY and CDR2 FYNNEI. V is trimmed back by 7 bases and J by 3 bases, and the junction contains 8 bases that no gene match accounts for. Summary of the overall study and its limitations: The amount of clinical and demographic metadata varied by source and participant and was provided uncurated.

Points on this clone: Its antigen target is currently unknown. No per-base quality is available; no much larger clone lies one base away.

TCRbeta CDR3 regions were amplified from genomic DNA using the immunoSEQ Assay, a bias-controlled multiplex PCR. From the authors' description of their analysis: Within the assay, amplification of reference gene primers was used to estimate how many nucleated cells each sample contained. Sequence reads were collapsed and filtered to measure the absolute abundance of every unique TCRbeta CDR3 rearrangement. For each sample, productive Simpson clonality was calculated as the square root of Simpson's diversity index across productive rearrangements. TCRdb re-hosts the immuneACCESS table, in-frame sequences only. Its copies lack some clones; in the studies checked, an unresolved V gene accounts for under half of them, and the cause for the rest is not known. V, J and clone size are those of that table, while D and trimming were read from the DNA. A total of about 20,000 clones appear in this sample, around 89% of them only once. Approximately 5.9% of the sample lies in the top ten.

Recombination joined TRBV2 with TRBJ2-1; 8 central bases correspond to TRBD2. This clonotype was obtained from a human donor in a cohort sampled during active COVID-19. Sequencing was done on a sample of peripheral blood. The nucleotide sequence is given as TGTGCCAGCACCCCCGCGGGGGGCGGCTACAATGAGCAGTTCTTC. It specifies CASTPAGGGYNEQFF.